The present entry profiles one TCR beta chain with its context. The CDR3 covers 14 residues. The germline CDR1 and CDR2 sequences are LGHNA and YNFKEQ. V was cut by 0 bases and J by 5 bases, with 8 bases left in between. Authors' processing steps: Amplification with reference gene primers provided the estimates of nucleated cell counts. Assay: immunoSEQ multiplex PCR; the TCRdb copy retains only in-frame clones and omits some. The V and J calls and clone size come from that table; D and trimming were worked out from the DNA. The sample shows about 170,000 clones, about 83% of them seen only once. The data stem from a study of blood T cell repertoires in COVID-19.

The sequence derives from a man in his late teens or twenties with active or convalescent COVID-19. The sample taken for sequencing was peripheral blood. The chain has TRBV4-2 and TRBJ1-5; tentatively, D is TRBD1 (5 bases). The CDR3 sequence: CASSQDSGDQPQHF. The DNA for the CDR3 is TGTGCCAGCAGCCAAGATTCGGGGGATCAGCCCCAGCATTTT.